These T cell receptor beta chains were read from a single sample in a study of identical twins. TCRdb independently ran MiXCR on the 5' RACE reads; one entry per CDR3 protein. The table has around 530,000 distinct CDR3 sequences, about 16% seen once; the top ten hold roughly 0.46%. These data are also associated with another study on yellow fever vaccine responses in identical twins.

Material: CD4+ T cells sorted from blood. These receptors originate from a woman under 30 in good health. Both conserved end residues are part of each CDR3. A D gene is named only where the DNA matches it firmly. Expanded clones get a size class; other rows say once, few or many, or leave the size out.

V gene	D gene	clone size	J gene	CDR3 protein	CDR3 DNA
TRBV2	NA	NA	TRBJ2-1	CASSGQASSYNEQFF	TGTGCCAGCAGTGGACAGGCGAGCTCCTACAATGAGCAGTTCTTC
TRBV5-1	TRBD2	NA	TRBJ2-2	CASRSGGELFF	TGCGCCAGCCGTAGCGGGGGGGAGCTGTTTTTT
TRBV4-2	TRBD2	few	TRBJ2-1	CASSQDQAGNYNEQFF	TGTGCCAGCAGCCAAGACCAAGCGGGAAACTACAATGAGCAGTTCTTC
TRBV20-1	NA	few	TRBJ2-3	CSAVSGSQYF	TGCAGTGCTGTCTCGGGTTCGCAGTATTTT
TRBV7-9	NA	NA	TRBJ2-2	CASSLLSGGLHGELFF	TGTGCCAGCAGCTTACTATCTGGGGGCCTACACGGGGAGCTGTTTTTT
TRBV11-3	NA	few	TRBJ1-2	CASSSHWDGYTF	TGTGCCAGCAGCAGCCACTGGGATGGCTACACCTTC
TRBV11-2	TRBD2	few	TRBJ2-2	CASSIAGGPSGELFF	TGTGCCAGCAGTATAGCGGGGGGACCATCCGGGGAGCTGTTTTTT
TRBV10-3	NA	NA	TRBJ2-3	CAIKKGGSTDTQYF	TGTGCCATCAAGAAGGGGGGGAGCACAGATACGCAGTATTTT
TRBV3-1	NA	NA	TRBJ2-7	CASSQELSAGYEQYF	TGTGCCAGCAGCCAAGAGCTATCGGCAGGCTACGAGCAGTACTTC
TRBV3-1	NA	NA	TRBJ2-7	CASSQPSNRYEQYF	TGTGCCAGCAGCCAACCGTCCAATCGGTACGAGCAGTACTTC
TRBV27	TRBD1	NA	TRBJ2-2	CASRQTGANTGELFF	TGTGCCAGCAGGCAGACAGGGGCGAACACCGGGGAGCTGTTTTTT
TRBV3-1	TRBD2	NA	TRBJ2-7	CASSGTSGRPQDEQYF	TGTGCCAGCAGCGGGACTAGCGGGAGGCCCCAGGACGAGCAGTACTTC
TRBV7-2	TRBD1	NA	TRBJ1-1	CASSIGQASLGTEAFF	TGTGCCAGCAGCATAGGACAGGCCTCCTTGGGCACTGAAGCTTTCTTT
TRBV12-3/TRBV12-4	TRBD2	NA	TRBJ2-1	CASSPTTSGRAGSYNEQFF	TGTGCCAGCAGTCCTACGACTAGCGGGAGGGCCGGGTCCTACAATGAGCAGTTCTTC
TRBV6-1	TRBD2	few	TRBJ2-5	CASSVKSRGLAGGPVLETQYF	TGTGCCAGCAGTGTAAAGTCCCGAGGACTAGCGGGAGGGCCCGTCCTGGAGACCCAGTACTTC
TRBV12-3/TRBV12-4	TRBD2	NA	TRBJ2-3	CASSLARRGSLGLAGGPSTDTQYF	TGTGCCAGCAGTTTAGCGCGCAGGGGGTCCCTTGGACTAGCGGGAGGCCCTAGCACAGATACGCAGTATTTT
TRBV27	NA	few	TRBJ2-5	CASSLRPSGGTHQETQYF	TGTGCCAGCAGTTTGCGCCCCTCAGGAGGGACGCATCAAGAGACCCAGTACTTC
TRBV20-1	NA	NA	TRBJ2-7	CSARFPSPRAYEQYF	TGCAGTGCTAGATTTCCATCCCCACGGGCCTACGAGCAGTACTTC
TRBV3-1	TRBD1	NA	TRBJ1-2	CASSQEDRAGGYTF	TGTGCCAGCAGCCAAGAGGACAGGGCTGGCGGCTACACCTTC
TRBV12-3/TRBV12-4	NA	NA	TRBJ2-7	CASRAVGATNGEQYF	TGTGCCAGCAGGGCGGTAGGGGCCACCAACGGGGAGCAGTACTTC
TRBV29-1	NA	NA	TRBJ2-5	CSGLGRQETQYF	TGCAGCGGACTCGGTAGGCAAGAGACCCAGTACTTC
TRBV12-3/TRBV12-4	TRBD1	many	TRBJ1-2	CASSLRTGANYGYTF	TGTGCCAGCAGTTTACGGACAGGGGCTAACTATGGCTACACCTTC
TRBV28	TRBD1	NA	TRBJ2-7	CASRGQGGYEQYF	TGTGCCAGCAGGGGACAGGGGGGGTACGAGCAGTACTTC
TRBV28	TRBD1	many	TRBJ1-3	CASSQTGSRSGNTIYF	TGTGCCAGCAGTCAGACAGGGTCCCGCTCTGGAAACACCATATATTTT
TRBV3-1	NA	NA	TRBJ1-2	CASSQSYGYTF	TGTGCCAGCAGCCAGTCCTATGGCTACACCTTC
TRBV20-1	NA	NA	TRBJ1-2	CSAGLVAGGYTF	TGCAGTGCTGGACTCGTGGCGGGCGGCTACACCTTC
TRBV9	NA	NA	TRBJ2-3	CASSVVPGTDTQYF	TGTGCCAGCAGCGTAGTTCCAGGCACAGATACGCAGTATTTT
TRBV7-9	NA	few	TRBJ2-7	CASSFSEYEQYF	TGTGCCAGCAGCTTTAGCGAGTACGAGCAGTACTTC
TRBV20-1	TRBD2	once	TRBJ2-7	CSARVGSSGVEQYF	TGCAGTGCTAGGGTGGGCAGTAGCGGGGTCGAGCAGTACTTC
TRBV16	TRBD1	few	TRBJ2-7	CASSPTGGNYEQYF	TGTGCCAGCAGCCCAACAGGGGGAAACTACGAGCAGTACTTC